The clone carrying this T cell receptor beta chain was seen only a few times. What it binds is not known. Germline CDR1 is SGHAT and CDR2 is FQNNGV. V lost 1 base and J 1 base, leaving 11 bases between the germline ends. This CDR3 comprises 16 residues. Extracted from the samples, RNA was reverse transcribed into cDNA to serve as the sequencing template. Generated by immunoSEQ multiplex PCR, the TCRdb table keeps only in-frame clones and is missing some. The sample shows more than 150,000 clones, approximately 50% of them seen only once. Treatment: oral pan-JAK inhibitor, 5-10 mg twice daily. These data originate in a study of CD8+ T cells in alopecia areata. Findings and limits, study-wide: Scalp clonality dropped significantly under tofacitinib, as did expanded CD8+ top-100 clones.

The sequence was obtained from a human donor with alopecia areata. The source material was CD8+ T cells sorted from blood, sampled around week 54, from a patient treated with tofacitinib. The gene calls are TRBV11-2 and TRBJ2-1; D gene ambiguous. The CDR3 reads CASSLGSRRSYNEQFF. As DNA, the CDR3 is TGTGCCAGCAGCTTAGGGTCTCGGCGATCCTACAATGAGCAGTTCTTC.